The 13 T cell receptor beta chains given below trace back to one sample, sequenced in a study of blood T cells in healthy people across ages. PCR was performed a second time for about 7 to 11 cycles using a sample-barcoded 5' primer and a J-beta primer mix. TCRdb ran MiXCR on the 5' RACE reads and lists one entry per CDR3 protein. The data show 1.5 million to 2 million distinct CDR3 sequences, with 39% seen just once and 20% to 25% held by the top ten. The sequencing input was blood. These TCRs come from a human donor in good health.

This chain joins TRBV6-6 and TRBJ1-1; D is unclear. The CDR3 is 11 amino acids. CDR1 is MNHNY, CDR2 SVGAGI, per germline (reference sequence). V lost 6 bases to trimming and J lost 11 bases, with 13 bases between them. Here the CDR3 reads CASSNIGRAFF. In DNA form, the CDR3 reads TGTGCCAGCAGCAACATCGGGAGGGCTTTCTTT.

This clonotype was counted only a few times. J is TRBJ1-5 and V is TRBV7-2, with D hard to call. CDR3 length: 14 residues. Germline V gene lookup returns CDR1 SGHTA and CDR2 FQGNSA. Trimming took 1 base from V and 7 from J, leaving 11 bases between them. CDR3 nucleotide sequence: TGTGCCAGCAGCTTAGTTCGGACGGGGCAGCCCCAGCATTTT. Amino acid sequence: CASSLVRTGQPQHF.

Many counts were recorded for this clonotype. The rearrangement uses TRBV5-1 and TRBJ2-5, with 7 bases aligning to TRBD1. V was clipped by 4 bases and J by 1 base; unmatched bases: 4. Germline values: CDR1 SGHRS, CDR2 YFSETQ. This CDR3 comprises 14 residues. This chain's CDR3 is CASSPEGAQETQYF. Written as DNA, the CDR3 is TGCGCCAGCAGCCCTGAGGGGGCCCAAGAGACCCAGTACTTC.

The chain links TRBV5-1 to TRBJ2-5; 7 bases map to TRBD1. V lost 3 bases, J lost 1 base, and 3 bases stayed unmatched. The CDR3 runs 14 residues. CDR1 SGHRS and CDR2 YFSETQ come from the germline V gene. The CDR3 loop is CASSWDSPQETQYF. The CDR3 region has the DNA TGCGCCAGCAGCTGGGACAGTCCCCAAGAGACCCAGTACTTC.

This chain joins TRBV15 and TRBJ1-4; D call uncertain. CDR3 length: 16 residues. The V end lost 0 bases, the J end lost 2 bases, and 10 bases lay between the germline ends. Germline V gene lookup returns CDR1 LNHNV and CDR2 YYDKDF (reference sequence). The CDR3 spells CATSRDLFGTNEKLFF. The CDR3, as DNA: TGTGCCACCAGCAGAGATCTATTTGGGACTAATGAAAAACTGTTTTTT.

The chain links TRBV20-1 to TRBJ2-3; TRBD1 aligns across 8 bases. CDR3 length: 14 amino acids. With V trimmed by 5 bases and J by 5 bases, 9 bases remained unmatched. Germline CDR1 and CDR2: DFQATT and SNEGSKA (reference sequence). CDR3 protein: CSARKDRGEDTQYF. DNA of the CDR3: TGCAGTGCTCGGAAAGACAGGGGAGAAGATACGCAGTATTTT.

V usage is TRBV4-1 and J usage is TRBJ2-3, with D tentatively TRBD1 (6 bases). V lost 1 base and J lost 6, with 11 bases in between. The length of the CDR3 is 14 residues. From germline, CDR1 is MGHRA and CDR2 YSYEKL. CDR3 region: CASSQVAGVDTQYF. CDR3 sequence (DNA): TGCGCCAGCAGCCAAGTGGCAGGGGTGGATACGCAGTATTTT.

The CDR3: CASSPGTSGGTGQFF. The CDR3, as DNA: TGCGCCAGCAGTCCAGGGACTAGCGGGGGTACTGGGCAGTTCTTC. J is TRBJ2-1 and V is TRBV5-1; TRBD2 matches at 14 bases. V trimming: 5 bases; J trimming: 12 bases; junction bases outside the gene matches: 10. CDR1 is SGHRS and CDR2 is YFSETQ in the germline V gene. This CDR3 is 15 amino acids long.

In its sample, this clonotype was seen a few times. The chain is built from TRBV27 and TRBJ2-3; TRBD2 matches at 8 bases. The CDR3 sequence is 16 residues long. In germline, CDR1 is MNHEY, CDR2 SMNVEV (reference sequence). V gave up 2 bases and J gave up 2 bases; unmatched junction bases: 6. The CDR3 bases are TGTGCCAGCAGTTTAGGAGCGGGGGCCCACACAGATACGCAGTATTTT. Its translation: CASSLGAGAHTDTQYF.

This clonotype came up a few times. The chain couples TRBV7-9 to TRBJ2-1; D gene uncertain. Germline lookup yields CDR1 SEHNR and CDR2 FQNEAQ (reference sequence). Trimming shortened V by 4 bases and J by 0 bases, and 13 bases separated the two germline ends. This CDR3 is built from 16 residues. CDR3 DNA sequence: TGTGCCAGCAGCTACCAAGCATGGGGCTCCTACAATGAGCAGTTCTTC. Its protein product is CASSYQAWGSYNEQFF. Together with reference TRBV7-9 and TRBJ2-1, the CDR3 gives the full variable domain: DTGVSQNPRHKITKRGQNVTFRCDPISEHNRLYWYRQTLGQGPEFLTYFQNEAQLEKSRLLSDRFSAERPKGSFSTLEIQRTEQGDSAMYLCASSYQAWGSYNEQFFGPGTRLTVL.

This clonotype was picked up a small number of times. The DNA for the CDR3 is TGTGCCAGCAGTTTCTCGGCAGGCCTCTCCTACGAGCAGTACTTC. This codes for CASSFSAGLSYEQYF. This chain connects TRBV12-3 or TRBV12-4 to TRBJ2-7; no reliable D call. V lost 3 bases and J 0 bases, leaving 12 bases between the germline ends. The CDR3 is made up of 15 amino acids.

The chain has TRBV28 and TRBJ2-7; weak D call: TRBD2 (6 bases). Trimming stripped 8 bases from V and 3 bases from J, with 11 bases between. CDR3 length: 12 amino acids. The germline V gene has CDR1 MDHEN and CDR2 SYDVKM. This CDR3 reads CASRDSFYEQYF. The CDR3 DNA is TGTGCCAGCCGGGACTCCTTCTACGAGCAGTACTTC.

The chain joins TRBV7-2 to TRBJ2-1; unclear D gene. CDR1 is SGHTA and CDR2 is FQGNSA in the germline V gene. The V gene lost 1 base and the J gene lost 7 bases, with 5 bases spanning the gap. The CDR3 covers 12 residues. DNA for the CDR3: TGTGCCAGCAGCTTAGACGAAAATGAGCAGTTCTTC. It specifies CASSLDENEQFF.